This T cell receptor beta chain comes out of a study of molecular identifiers for immune sequencing clone quantification. Study outcomes and limitations: Clonotypes topping 20 RNA copies carried over 99% of effector molecules but under 1% of naive ones.

Bulk TCR libraries used previously described methods and listed TCR primers. MiXCR, run by TCRdb on the PCR reads, gives a single entry per CDR3 protein. Counted here are some 680,000 distinct CDR3 sequences, about 25% occurring once; the ten biggest clones make up roughly 0.83%. Between the trimmed V and J ends, which lost 6 bases and 6 bases, there was a span of 11 bases. Germline CDR1 reads SNHLY; CDR2 reads FYNNEI. The CDR3 has 12 residues. Naive CD8 T cells were picked out by sorting for CD8+CD4-CCR7+CD45RA+. This clonotype has a handful of counts. As yet, its antigen is unknown. The rearrangement joins TRBV2 to TRBJ1-2, with D tentatively TRBD1 (5 bases). This clonotype was sampled from a human donor in good health. Some libraries in this study had Jurkat cell RNA spiked in. The sample taken for sequencing was naive CD8+ T cells from blood, with Jurkat cell RNA spiked in. Documented subset: FACS-sorted CD8+CD4-CCR7+CD45RA+ naive T cells. The CDR3 region has the DNA TGTGCCAGCAGCCGAAAGGACAATGGCTACACCTTC. It translates to CASSRKDNGYTF.